These 26 T cell receptor beta chains originate from one sample sequenced in a study of blood T cell repertoires in COVID-19. The assay was immunoSEQ multiplex PCR, and TCRdb's table has in-frame clones only and misses some. The sample has 200,000 to 250,000 clones, about nine tenths seen once; the top ten hold approximately 6.1%. The source material was peripheral blood. These receptors all stem from an elderly man with acute or convalescent COVID-19.

The chain has TRBV14 and TRBJ1-2, with D unclear. Germline V lookup: CDR1 SGHDN, CDR2 FVKESK. With 4 bases removed from V and 6 bases from J, the gap between germline ends came to 12 bases. The CDR3 runs to 13 residues. CDR3 residues: CASSPRLVDGYTF. In DNA, the CDR3 is TGTGCCAGCAGCCCAAGACTAGTGGATGGCTACACCTTC.

The chain joins TRBV7-2 to TRBJ2-7, with TRBD1 matching over 7 bases. The V gene end was trimmed by 5 bases and the J gene end by 6 bases; junction bases not matched to a gene: 13. The germline V gene has CDR1 SGHTA and CDR2 FQGNSA. The CDR3 has 15 residues. For the CDR3, the DNA is TGTGCCAGCAGCCCCCGCCTGAGACAGGGCAGCGAGCAGTACTTC. Amino acid sequence: CASSPRLRQGSEQYF.

CDR3 protein: CASSPQGVGTDTQYF. The CDR3 DNA reads TGTGCCAGCAGCCCACAGGGGGTTGGGACAGATACGCAGTATTTT. The chain recombines TRBV7-2 with TRBJ2-3; 8 bases line up with TRBD1. This CDR3 spans 15 amino acids. The ends lost 5 bases at V and 3 bases at J; junction bases unmatched: 7. CDR1 SGHTA and CDR2 FQGNSA come from the germline V gene.

The genes are TRBV18 and TRBJ2-3; TRBD2 matches at 10 bases. Trimming cost V 5 bases and J 4 bases; bases outside gene matches: 3. The CDR3 has 14 residues. Germline V gives CDR1 KGHSH, CDR2 LQKENI. CDR3 sequence (DNA): TGTGCCAGCTCAGCTGGACTAGCGGCAGATACGCAGTATTTT. Its translation is CASSAGLAADTQYF.

This clone was recorded only once. The chain combines TRBV6-5 with TRBJ1-1, with TRBD1 matching over 7 bases. CDR1 MNHEY and CDR2 SVGAGI come from the germline V gene. The V and J ends lost 5 bases and 6 bases, in that order; junction bases with no gene match: 6. The CDR3 has 13 amino acids. The CDR3 DNA sequence: TGTGCCAGCAGTAAACAGGGGCCAGCTGAAGCTTTCTTT. Its translation is CASSKQGPAEAFF.

V and J are TRBV7-2 and TRBJ2-7; weak D call: TRBD1 (6 bases). Germline CDR1 reads SGHTA; CDR2 reads FQGNSA. V was cut by 6 bases and J by 7 bases, with 19 bases left in between. This CDR3 has 14 amino acids. In nucleotides, the CDR3 is TGTGCCAGCAGACAAAGTGAGGGGGTGGGTGAGCAGTACTTC. Its translation: CASRQSEGVGEQYF. The entire variable domain, with the rest obtained from reference TRBV7-2 and TRBJ2-7, is as follows: GAGVSQSPSNKVTEKGKDVELRCDPISGHTALYWYRQSLGQGLEFLIYFQGNSAPDKSGLPSDRFSAERTGGSVSTLTIQRTQQEDSAVYLCASRQSEGVGEQYFGPGTRLTVT.

This clone was counted only a few times. The DNA of the CDR3 is TGTGCCAGCAGTACCGGACAGCTGAACACTGAAGCTTTCTTT. This codes for CASSTGQLNTEAFF. This chain links TRBV28 with TRBJ1-1; possible D gene TRBD1, 6 bases. This CDR3 has 14 residues. V lost 5 bases and J 0 bases, leaving 10 bases between the germline ends. Germline V gene data show CDR1 as MDHEN and CDR2 as SYDVKM.

There are a few counts of this clone. This chain links TRBV4-1 with TRBJ2-4; 14 bases fit TRBD2. The junction had 5 bases not matched to a gene; V was cut back by 3 bases and J by 1 base. The CDR3 spans 18 residues. Germline CDR1 and CDR2: MGHRA and YSYEKL. CDR3 sequence: CASSQGLAGVLAKNIQYF. DNA for the CDR3: TGCGCCAGCAGCCAGGGACTAGCGGGAGTTTTGGCCAAAAACATTCAGTACTTC.

The CDR3 DNA reads as TGTGCCAGCAGTGAAGGGACAGGGGGTCGTTCCGAGCAGTACTTC. This translates into CASSEGTGGRSEQYF. The chain couples TRBV6-1 to TRBJ2-7, with 10 positions matching TRBD1. With V trimmed by 1 base and J by 6 bases, 6 bases remained unmatched. Germline loops: CDR1 MNHNS, CDR2 SASEGT. CDR3 size: 15 residues.

This chain connects TRBV21-1 to TRBJ2-5; TRBD2 reflects the table's D call only, with no check against the DNA. TRBV21-1 is given as a pseudogene. The CDR3 length is 15 residues. The CDR3 reads CASSKGGGLTKTQYF. The CDR3 DNA sequence: TGTGCCAGCAGCAAAGGGGGAGGGTTGACAAAGACCCAGTACTTC.

V usage is TRBV18 and J usage is TRBJ1-6; 7 bases align to TRBD1. The V segment lost 4 bases and the J segment 6 bases; nucleotides outside the gene matches: 3. The CDR3 length is 14 residues. Germline CDR1 reads KGHSH; CDR2 reads LQKENI. The CDR3 region is CASSQQGFNSPLHF. DNA for the CDR3: TGTGCCAGCTCACAACAGGGGTTTAATTCACCCCTCCACTTT.

This chain links TRBV7-2 with TRBJ2-7; D remains ambiguous. Germline lookup yields CDR1 SGHTA and CDR2 FQGNSA. V was clipped by 0 bases and J by 2 bases, with 14 bases between them. The CDR3 is 16 residues long. The CDR3 nucleotides are TGTGCCAGCAGCTTAGCTATCGGTCCTTCGCCCTACGAGCAGTACTTC. Its protein product is CASSLAIGPSPYEQYF.

The chain combines TRBV6-5 with TRBJ2-7, with 7 bases lining up with TRBD1. Germline V gene sequence: CDR1 MNHEY, CDR2 SVGAGI. The CDR3 has 12 residues. V was pared by 6 bases and J by 5 bases, with 4 bases of the junction left unmatched. This chain's CDR3 is CASSADRDEQYF. DNA of the CDR3: TGTGCCAGCAGCGCAGACAGGGACGAGCAGTACTTC.

The rearrangement uses TRBV18 and TRBJ2-2; no firm D call. The V and J ends lost 0 bases and 8 bases respectively, with 10 bases between them. The CDR3 extends over 14 amino acids. Per the germline V gene, CDR1 is KGHSH and CDR2 is LQKENI. CDR3 DNA sequence: TGTGCCAGCTCACCACCGAACGCGATGGGGGAGCTGTTTTTT. This translates into CASSPPNAMGELFF.

V is TRBV2 and J is TRBJ1-1; TRBD1 matches 12 bases. The V and J ends lost 7 bases and 5 bases, in that order; junction bases with no gene match: 8. CDR1 is SNHLY, CDR2 FYNNEI, per germline. The CDR3 sequence is 15 residues long. Here the CDR3 DNA reads TGTGCCAGCACCAGGGACAGGGGGCGCGGAACTGAAGCTTTCTTT. Its translation is CASTRDRGRGTEAFF.

The CDR3, as DNA: TGTGCCAGCAGTGAAGCCAGGACACAAAGGGTACCATCCTACGAGCAGTACGTC. Amino acid sequence: CASSEARTQRVPSYEQYV. The chain combines TRBV6-1 with TRBJ2-7; maybe TRBD1 (5 bases). The CDR3 covers 18 residues. Germline loops: CDR1 MNHNS, CDR2 SASEGT. The V end was cut by 0 bases, the J end by 1 base, with 19 bases between.

This chain connects TRBV27 to TRBJ2-7, with 10 bases aligning to TRBD1. The CDR3 has 17 residues. Unmatched junction bases numbered 10, after V lost 2 bases and J lost 3 bases. CDR1 and CDR2 (germline): MNHEY, SMNVEV (reference sequence). The CDR3 here is CASSLGTGVGLLYEQYF. CDR3 DNA sequence: TGTGCCAGCAGTTTAGGGACAGGGGTAGGACTCCTCTACGAGCAGTACTTC.

The chain employs TRBV7-2 and TRBJ2-1, with TRBD2 identical over 15 bases. The CDR3 runs 15 residues. The ends lost 3 bases at V and 8 bases at J; junction bases unmatched: 2. Per germline, CDR1 SGHTA and CDR2 FQGNSA. The CDR3 reads CASSFGLAGGYEQFF. The CDR3 DNA reads TGTGCCAGCAGCTTTGGACTAGCGGGAGGGTATGAGCAGTTCTTC.

V and J are TRBV27 and TRBJ1-4; D is uncertain. Trimming removed 3 bases from V and 2 bases from J, with 7 bases in between. This CDR3 spans 14 amino acids. CDR1 is MNHEY, CDR2 SMNVEV, per germline (reference sequence). The CDR3 DNA is TGTGCCAGCAGTTTCTATGCTACTAATGAAAAACTGTTTTTT. This codes for CASSFYATNEKLFF.

The count of this clone is one. The V and J genes are TRBV6-6 and TRBJ2-5; 11 bases agree with TRBD1. Germline-derived CDR1 and CDR2 are MNHNY and SVGAGI (reference sequence). This CDR3 is 17 amino acids long. Trimming took 5 bases from V and 5 from J; bases not matched to a gene: 13. The CDR3 is CASSPRTGGKEGETQYF. The DNA for the CDR3 is TGTGCCAGCAGTCCCCGGACAGGGGGCAAGGAAGGGGAGACCCAGTACTTC.

This clone was counted once. The V and J genes are TRBV28 and TRBJ1-2; no clear D. Germline CDR1 and CDR2: MDHEN and SYDVKM. CDR3 length equals 12 residues. Trimming pared 5 bases from V and 3 bases from J, leaving 7 bases between. Here the CDR3 reads CASSAGHYGYTF. The CDR3, as DNA: TGTGCCAGCAGTGCGGGTCACTATGGCTACACCTTC.

This chain joins TRBV18 and TRBJ2-2; 11 positions match TRBD2. V dropped 3 bases and J dropped 2; count of bases not matched to a gene: 2. Germline V gene data show CDR1 as KGHSH and CDR2 as LQKENI. CDR3 length: 16 amino acids. The CDR3 region has the DNA TGTGCCAGCTCACCGGGACTAGCGGCAAACACCGGGGAGCTGTTTTTT. Protein product: CASSPGLAANTGELFF.

This sequence joins TRBV9 and TRBJ1-5; tentatively, D is TRBD1 (6 bases). CDR1 SGDLS and CDR2 YYNGEE come from the germline V gene. Trimming shortened V by 0 bases and J by 10 bases, and 8 bases separated the two germline ends. CDR3 length: 12 amino acids. CDR3 nucleotide sequence: TGTGCCAGCAGCGTAGAAGGGGGACCCCAGCATTTT. Amino acids: CASSVEGGPQHF.

The V call is TRBV9, the J call TRBJ2-7; the D gene is possibly TRBD2 (6 bases). The germline CDR1 and CDR2 sequences are SGDLS and YYNGEE. Trimming left V 0 bases short and J 6 bases short, with 13 bases between. CDR3 length: 14 residues. In nucleotides, the CDR3 is TGTGCCAGCAGCGTAGGTACCACCGGGGGCGAGCAGTACTTC. As protein: CASSVGTTGGEQYF.

The rearrangement joins TRBV5-1 to TRBJ1-4; the D is unclear. Trimming pared 7 bases from V and 5 bases from J, leaving 15 bases between. This CDR3 comprises 14 residues. Per germline, CDR1 SGHRS and CDR2 YFSETQ. This chain's CDR3 is CASGPGERNEKLFF. The CDR3 DNA follows: TGCGCCAGCGGCCCGGGTGAGCGAAATGAAAAACTGTTTTTT.

The chain joins TRBV18 to TRBJ1-5, with 10 bases lining up with TRBD1. Trimming removed 3 bases from V and 6 bases from J; junction bases left unmatched: 5. CDR1 and CDR2 from the germline V gene are KGHSH and LQKENI. The length of the CDR3 is 15 residues. The CDR3 reads CASSPGQGTGQPQHF. CDR3 bases: TGTGCCAGCTCACCGGGACAGGGGACGGGTCAGCCCCAGCATTTT.